These T cell receptor beta chains were read from a single sample in a study of monozygotic twins with inflammatory bowel disease. After re-calling the 5' RACE reads, TCRdb lists one entry per CDR3 protein, DNA absent. The table lists roughly 150,000 distinct CDR3 sequences, with roughly 1.2% in the top ten. The sample comprised blood. These receptors were obtained from a human donor with ulcerative colitis or Crohn's disease, or a healthy co-twin of an affected twin (not recorded which). Both conserved end residues are part of each CDR3.

V gene	J gene	CDR3 protein
TRBV7-2	TRBJ2-1	CASSLAQGAYNEQFF
TRBV5-4	TRBJ2-1	CASRATGYNEQFF
TRBV28	TRBJ2-2	CASSLSRVAGELFF
TRBV5-5	TRBJ2-5	CASSHGASQGGETQYF
TRBV5-4	TRBJ2-4	CASSNGLENIQYF
TRBV24-1	TRBJ2-7	CATSDPTNFEQYF
TRBV7-9	TRBJ2-3	CASSFTGTPSTDTQYF
TRBV5-1	TRBJ2-7	CASSLHQGAYEQYF
TRBV28	TRBJ2-4	CASRLIRDRGGNPLAKNIQYF
TRBV20-1	TRBJ2-7	CSARSWRFYEQYF
TRBV7-9	TRBJ2-5	CASSFQGETQYF
TRBV5-1	TRBJ2-1	CASSLGLAGEFNEQFF
TRBV28	TRBJ1-3	CASSLWGQGSGNTIYF
TRBV6-5	TRBJ2-5	CASSSWTGGRETQYF
TRBV6-5	TRBJ2-6	CASSYSGRGESGANVLTF
TRBV11-2	TRBJ2-1	CASSLVSGGNEQFF
TRBV5-1	TRBJ1-1	CASSSTPGLNTEAFF
TRBV10-3	TRBJ1-3	CAISETGHSGNTIYF
TRBV12-3/TRBV12-4	TRBJ2-2	CASSLAIDRGLNTGELFF
TRBV20-1	TRBJ2-5	CSASTDRETQYF
TRBV5-1	TRBJ2-3	CASSFVSTSTDTQYF
TRBV6-5	TRBJ1-2	CASSSGQGSSHHNYGYTF
TRBV12-3/TRBV12-4	TRBJ1-2	CASTGTANNYGYTF
TRBV29-1	TRBJ1-1	CSVSTGWEPFF
TRBV12-3/TRBV12-4	TRBJ2-6	CASRPTGANVLTF
TRBV29-1	TRBJ2-7	CSVAGFLSEQYF